This paragraph reports one T cell receptor (beta chain). The antigen is unknown. This sample is drawn from a study of cytomegalovirus exposure and HLA in healthy donors. Whole-study results and caveats: The dataset shows that most TCR sequences were rare, while some public TCRs occurred in many donors. An observed cluster of highly shared sequence variants was recorded as a likely sequencing artifact.

PCR involved 60 Vbeta and 13 Jbeta primers. Profiled with immunoSEQ multiplex PCR; TCRdb holds only in-frame clones, not every one. The sample shows 81,000 or so clones, 77% of them seen only once. The CDR3 consists of 14 residues. Trimming cost V 0 bases and J 6 bases, with 11 bases left between them. Looked up from germline, CDR1 is SGHTA and CDR2 is FQGNSA. V usage is TRBV7-2 and J usage is TRBJ1-1; no definite D call. This receptor was identified in a man aged 50 to 60 in good health and CMV-seropositive. What was sequenced was PBMCs. CDR3 region: CASSLAVGGPEAFF. In DNA form, the CDR3 reads TGTGCCAGCAGCTTAGCGGTGGGAGGGCCTGAAGCTTTCTTT. Based on the CDR3 plus reference TRBV7-2 and TRBJ1-1, the full variable domain is GAGVSQSPSNKVTEKGKDVELRCDPISGHTALYWYRQSLGQGLEFLIYFQGNSAPDKSGLPSDRFSAERTGGSVSTLTIQRTQQEDSAVYLCASSLAVGGPEAFFGQGTRLTVV.